The clone carrying this TCR beta chain has ten or more counts. Its antigen is still unknown. The record originates from a study of regulatory T cells in long-lasting Graves disease. Study-wide findings and caveats: Favored gene segments in persistent disease were TRBV28, TRBJ1-2 and TRBJ2-5.

The CDR3 is 13 residues long. V was shortened by 8 bases and J by 7 bases, with 15 bases between the two germline ends. In germline, CDR1 is MNHEY, CDR2 SMNVEV (reference sequence). Assembly of TCR beta libraries relied on iRepertoire HTBI primers together with Arm-PCR of CDR3 regions. One entry per CDR3 protein results from TCRdb running MiXCR on the multiplex PCR reads. The data show some 500,000 distinct CDR3 sequences, 13% seen once. Time point denoted: newly diagnosed GD, antithyroid drugs for less than 3 months. Researchers made the TCR library from RNA that was extracted from PBMCs. The same sample was also studied in work on T cells in Graves' hyperthyroidism and ophthalmopathy. That study adds: The study based diagnoses on clinical symptoms, serum thyroxine and TRAb, thyroid ultrasound and orbital computed tomography. Most thyroid clonotypes expanded above 0.001 were also detected in blood. Ophthalmopathy prediction by the model preceded onset by a median roughly 6 months.

The chain couples TRBV27 to TRBJ2-1, with D unresolved. This clonotype was sampled from a man between 25 and 39 years old with Graves disease. The sample was peripheral blood mononuclear cells (PBMCs), taken at new diagnosis, from a patient treated with antithyroid drugs. CDR3 coding DNA: TGTGCCAGCCGACTTTTGGGATCTAATGAGCAGTTCTTC. It translates to CASRLLGSNEQFF.